The entry that follows covers one T cell receptor beta chain sequence. Its antigen is still unknown. The CDR3 runs 14 residues. Germline V gene sequence: CDR1 LNHDA, CDR2 SQIVND (reference sequence). The V end was cut by 6 bases, the J end by 2 bases, with 13 bases between. With 60 Vbeta and 13 Jbeta primers, the PCR was carried out. Per the original methods: Per a later analysis, the number of unique TCR beta chains was some 80 million, of which around 10 million were shared. Here immunoSEQ multiplex PCR was the method, and the copy in TCRdb shows in-frame clones only, minus some. V, J and clone size are taken as reported in that table, and D and trimming were inferred from the DNA itself. Of 150,000 to 200,000 clones listed, more than 65% are singletons. This specimen comes from a study of cytomegalovirus exposure and HLA in healthy donors. General study results and limits: Later work showed greater clonal expansion in HLA-associated TCR beta chains than in equally common others. Across donors, sequencing depth was assumed by presence/absence analyses to be roughly uniform.

The gene calls are TRBV19 and TRBJ2-5, with D possibly matching TRBD2 (5 bases). The receptor's source is a man aged 45-65 years in good health and CMV-seropositive. Sequenced material: PBMCs. CDR3 sequence reads: CASSRRPGQETQYF. As DNA, the CDR3 is TGTGCCAGTAGCAGACGCCCGGGGCAAGAGACCCAGTACTTC.